This T cell receptor beta chain stems from a study of spatial heterogeneity in lung cancer. Study in general: The donors, 70 to 80 patients with untreated early-stage non-small cell lung cancer, provided the samples. Alpha-chain sequences were consistently detected less often than beta-chain sequences. Each distinct TCR and UMI combination averaged more than ten appearances in raw reads.

Time point noted: blood at routine non-recurrence follow-up after resection. Unsorted tumor, nontumor lung tissue or cryopreserved PBMC supplied the whole RNA. CDR3 size: 16 residues. Germline V lookup: CDR1 SGHAT, CDR2 FQNNGV. Trimming pared 5 bases from V and 8 bases from J, leaving 24 bases between. MiXCR, run by TCRdb on the 5' RACE reads, gives a single entry per CDR3 protein. Of about 52,000 distinct CDR3 sequences listed, roughly 8.1% are singletons. The sample here was PBMCs, taken at follow-up. This chain uses TRBV11-2 with TRBJ1-2; a possible D gene is TRBD1 (5 bases). This clonotype originated in a female donor with early-stage non-small cell lung cancer. CDR3 loop: CASSRKPRGPGEGYTF. The DNA for the CDR3 is TGTGCCAGCAGCCGTAAGCCTAGAGGGCCGGGGGAAGGCTACACCTTC.